These T cell receptor beta chains were read from a single sample in a study of blood T cell repertoires in COVID-19. Measured with immunoSEQ multiplex PCR; TCRdb has only the in-frame clones, and not every one. Of over 50,000 clones in the sample, around 87% were seen once. Sequencing input: peripheral blood. These receptor sequences come from a man aged 55-75 years with acute or convalescent COVID-19. CDR3s include the opening cysteine and the closing phenylalanine or tryptophan. The D gene is left open where the match is weak. Clone size is given for some rows only: seen once, a few or many times, or a class if the clone is expanded.

CDR3 DNA | CDR3 protein | V gene | clone size | J gene | D gene
TGTGCCAGCAGCCCCGGTGCGGGGTCGGAGACCCAGTACTTC | CASSPGAGSETQYF | TRBV6-2/TRBV6-3 | - | TRBJ2-5 | -
TGTGCCAGCAGTTACGCGACAGGGGCCTACAATGAGCAGTTCTTC | CASSYATGAYNEQFF | TRBV6-5 | - | TRBJ2-1 | TRBD1
TGTGCCAGCAGCCGCCTCCAGGGGGACGCCTCTGGAAACACCATATATTTT | CASSRLQGDASGNTIYF | TRBV3-1/TRBV3-2 | - | TRBJ1-3 | TRBD1
TGCAGTCTACGGACAGGGGATGGCTACACCTTC | CSLRTGDGYTF | TRBV20-1 | - | TRBJ1-2 | TRBD1
TGTGCCATCAGTGAACCCCGACAGGGCCTTAACTATGGCTACACCTTC | CAISEPRQGLNYGYTF | TRBV10-3 | - | TRBJ1-2 | TRBD1
TGTGCCTGGGCTCTGAGGGGGGACAGGGCCTACAATGAGCAGTTCTTC | CAWALRGDRAYNEQFF | TRBV30 | - | TRBJ2-1 | TRBD1
TGTGCCAGCAGTAGTATTGGACGGGGGGATGACACTGAAGCTTTCTTT | CASSSIGRGDDTEAFF | TRBV5-4 | - | TRBJ1-1 | -
TGTGCCAGCTCGGAGGGGACAGTGAATAACTATGGCTACACCTTC | CASSEGTVNNYGYTF | TRBV18 | - | TRBJ1-2 | TRBD1
TGTGCCTGGAGTACGGGACAGGGTTATGGCTACACCTTC | CAWSTGQGYGYTF | TRBV30 | once | TRBJ1-2 | TRBD1
TGTGCCAGCAGTAAAGAAGGGGCCTTCAATCAGCCCCAGCATTTT | CASSKEGAFNQPQHF | TRBV27 | - | TRBJ1-5 | -
TGTGCCAGCAGCATCGGGGGATACGCAGATACGCAGTATTTT | CASSIGGYADTQYF | TRBV9 | few | TRBJ2-3 | -
TGTGCCAGCAGCATGAGGTCACCCCGGGGTAATTCACCCCTCCACTTT | CASSMRSPRGNSPLHF | TRBV11-2 | few | TRBJ1-6 | -
TGCGCCAGCAGCTTCGACGGGTCTGGAAACACCATATATTTT | CASSFDGSGNTIYF | TRBV5-1 | few | TRBJ1-3 | -
TGTGCCAGCAGCCCAGGACAGGTGGGTGACACTGAAGCTTTCTTT | CASSPGQVGDTEAFF | TRBV7-9 | - | TRBJ1-1 | TRBD1
TGCGCCAGCAGCCAAGATTACAGGACAGGGGAAGGCTACACCTTC | CASSQDYRTGEGYTF | TRBV4-3 | - | TRBJ1-2 | TRBD1
TGTGCCAGCAGACCCTATGGGGCAGGGCCCCCCTCCTACGAGCAGTACTTC | CASRPYGAGPPSYEQYF | TRBV21-1 | few | TRBJ2-7 | -
TGTGCCAGCAGCCCCAGCCCCGGGGGGGCTGGCACAGATACGCAGTATTTT | CASSPSPGGAGTDTQYF | TRBV7-2 | - | TRBJ2-3 | TRBD2
TGTGCCAGCAGCCAAGCTAACAGGGGAGCTAATGAAAAACTGTTTTTT | CASSQANRGANEKLFF | TRBV28 | - | TRBJ1-4 | TRBD1
TGTGCCAGCAGCCAAGACAGGGTTAATGGGAACACTGAAGCTTTCTTT | CASSQDRVNGNTEAFF | TRBV4-2 | - | TRBJ1-1 | -
TGTGCCAGCAGCGTAGGGCAGGGACTTAATTCACCCCTCCACTTT | CASSVGQGLNSPLHF | TRBV9 | - | TRBJ1-6 | -
TGTGCCAGCAGCTTGACAGGCCCCGGCACTGAAGCTTTCTTT | CASSLTGPGTEAFF | TRBV5-6 | - | TRBJ1-1 | -
TGTGCCAGCTCATTCCAATCGGACACCAACTATGGCTACACCTTC | CASSFQSDTNYGYTF | TRBV18 | - | TRBJ1-2 | -
TGCGCCAGCAGCCAAGCTGGGGGGTACGAAAAACTGTTTTTT | CASSQAGGYEKLFF | TRBV4-1 | - | TRBJ1-4 | -
TGTGCCACCGAGGGGGAGCGGGGGGGCGACAATGAGCAGTTCTTC | CATEGERGGDNEQFF | TRBV10-3 | - | TRBJ2-1 | TRBD2
TGTGCCTGGACAATAGGACAGGGGGGTTCACCCCTCCACTTT | CAWTIGQGGSPLHF | TRBV30 | - | TRBJ1-6 | TRBD1
TGCGCCAGCAGCTTCAGGGTCTCCGGGGCCAACGTCCTGACTTTC | CASSFRVSGANVLTF | TRBV5-1 | once | TRBJ2-6 | -
TGTGCCAGCAGTTTAGCGGGGCCAAATCAGCCCCAGCATTTT | CASSLAGPNQPQHF | TRBV27 | - | TRBJ1-5 | -
TGTGCCAGCAGTCCCCAGGGGGCGAGTGGAAACACCATATATTTT | CASSPQGASGNTIYF | TRBV25-1 | - | TRBJ1-3 | TRBD1
TGTGCCAGCAGTTGGAACTGGAGGGACTATGGCTACACCTTC | CASSWNWRDYGYTF | TRBV6-5 | - | TRBJ1-2 | -
TGTGCCAGCCCAAGGAGCTCCTATAATTCACCCCTCCACTTT | CASPRSSYNSPLHF | TRBV7-2 | once | TRBJ1-6 | -
TGTGCCTGGAGTGGGGACAGGGAGGACGGGGAGCTGTTTTTT | CAWSGDREDGELFF | TRBV30 | - | TRBJ2-2 | TRBD1
TGTGCCAGCAGCTTAAGGTCTCAGGGGGCTTCTAACTATGGCTACACCTTC | CASSLRSQGASNYGYTF | TRBV11-2 | - | TRBJ1-2 | TRBD1
TGTGCCAGCAGCGCGAGACACCCCCGAAACACTGAAGCTTTCTTT | CASSARHPRNTEAFF | TRBV7-2 | - | TRBJ1-1 | -
TGTGCCAGCAGCTTGGCTGTAGCGGGGGTGGGGACCCAGTACTTC | CASSLAVAGVGTQYF | TRBV5-5 | - | TRBJ2-5 | TRBD2
TGCGCCAGCAGCTTGGTGGGCGGGACAGACCCCGAACCGGGCTACACCTTC | CASSLVGGTDPEPGYTF | TRBV5-1 | - | TRBJ1-2 | TRBD1
TGTGCCAGCAGTTTGGGAGGTGAAGCTTTCTTT | CASSLGGEAFF | TRBV12-3/TRBV12-4 | few | TRBJ1-1 | -
TGTGCCTGGAGTAGGGGTAAGGGTGGCTACACCTTC | CAWSRGKGGYTF | TRBV30 | few | TRBJ1-2 | -
TGTGCCAGCAGCGTAGCAGGTCGGATTAATGAAAAACTGTTTTTT | CASSVAGRINEKLFF | TRBV9 | - | TRBJ1-4 | -
TGCGCCAGCAGCTTTGGGACAGGGAACACCGGGGAGCTGTTTTTT | CASSFGTGNTGELFF | TRBV4-3 | - | TRBJ2-2 | TRBD1
TGTGCCAGCAGCCAGAGGAACCTGGAGGAGACCCAGTACTTC | CASSQRNLEETQYF | TRBV3-1/TRBV3-2 | - | TRBJ2-5 | -
TGTGCCAGCAGCGCAGACAGGGAATATGAAAAACTGTTTTTT | CASSADREYEKLFF | TRBV9 | - | TRBJ1-4 | TRBD1
TGTGCCAGCAGCTTTTCGGGTAACACTGAAGCTTTCTTT | CASSFSGNTEAFF | TRBV7-9 | - | TRBJ1-1 | -
TGCAGCGTTTGGGAGGGCACTGAAGCTTTCTTT | CSVWEGTEAFF | TRBV29-1 | - | TRBJ1-1 | -
TGTGCCAGCAGCTTAGCCCTGACCTGGACAGGGAAGAAGCAGCCCCAGCATTTT | CASSLALTWTGKKQPQHF | TRBV7-2 | - | TRBJ1-5 | TRBD1
TGTGCCAGCAGTCGAAACCTGCAGGGGTCTGGAAACACCATATATTTT | CASSRNLQGSGNTIYF | TRBV27 | - | TRBJ1-3 | -
TGTGCCTGGAGTGCGACAGGGGCGGGGGCTTTCTTT | CAWSATGAGAFF | TRBV30 | - | TRBJ1-1 | TRBD1
TGTGCCAGCAGTCGATTTTCAGGGGACAGGGTCACTGAAGCTTTCTTT | CASSRFSGDRVTEAFF | TRBV27 | - | TRBJ1-1 | TRBD1
TGTGCCAGCAGCGCAGCGCCTAGGGACAGGGGGGAAAAACTGTTTTTT | CASSAAPRDRGEKLFF | TRBV5-4 | - | TRBJ1-4 | TRBD1
TGTGCCAGCAGTAGACAGGGGTGGAATGAGCAGTTCTTC | CASSRQGWNEQFF | TRBV6-5 | - | TRBJ2-1 | TRBD1
TGTGCCAGCAGCTTAGAATGGGGGGATTCACCCCTCCACTTT | CASSLEWGDSPLHF | TRBV7-8 | - | TRBJ1-6 | -
TGCAGCGTTGTGATAGCGGGGGGGCCTTCACGAGAGCAGTTCTTC | CSVVIAGGPSREQFF | TRBV29-1 | - | TRBJ2-1 | TRBD2
TGTGCCAGCAGCATACCTATAGCCGAGCAGTACTTC | CASSIPIAEQYF | TRBV5-8 | - | TRBJ2-7 | -
TGTGCCAGCACTCGGGACAGGCAAGAGACCCAGTACTTC | CASTRDRQETQYF | TRBV2 | - | TRBJ2-5 | TRBD1
TGTGCCAGCAGCCCTGGACAGCTTGCAACTAATGAAAAACTGTTTTTT | CASSPGQLATNEKLFF | TRBV7-2 | - | TRBJ1-4 | -
TGTGCCAGCAGTTTATGGAACATTGGGACAGGGAGTGAAAAACTGTTTTTT | CASSLWNIGTGSEKLFF | TRBV27 | - | TRBJ1-4 | TRBD1
TGTGCCACCAGCAGAGGGGCTACTAGCGGGGGCGACGAGCAGTACTTC | CATSRGATSGGDEQYF | TRBV15 | - | TRBJ2-7 | TRBD2
TGTGCCAGCACCACCCGAATAGTAGTCCCCGGGGAGCTGTTTTTT | CASTTRIVVPGELFF | TRBV7-8 | few | TRBJ2-2 | -
TGTGCCAGCAGCCAAGATGTGTTGACAGAGGTAAACACCATATATTTT | CASSQDVLTEVNTIYF | TRBV3-1/TRBV3-2 | - | TRBJ1-3 | -
TGTGCCAGCAGTGTGGCAGGTCCGGGCTACACCTTC | CASSVAGPGYTF | TRBV2 | - | TRBJ1-2 | -